This T cell receptor beta chain was sequenced during a study of long-term antiretroviral therapy in people with HIV. Study overall: Samples collected earliest predate the 2015 immediate-ART recommendation by about a decade.

Looked up from germline, CDR1 is MDHEN and CDR2 is SYDVKM. V lost 5 bases and J lost 0; bases outside the gene matches: 7. The CDR3 contains 16 residues. On this clone itself: Its specificity is unknown.

Donors needed at least one pre-ART PBMC sample plus at least two post-ART samples. The run of the v3.0 immunoSEQ assay was at survey level. Method: immunoSEQ multiplex PCR; TCRdb's copy keeps in-frame clones and lacks some. Among around 40,000 clones listed, 94% were seen once. Study outcomes and limitations: ART adherence, viral resistance and therapy changes were not recorded. The repertoire was dominated at all time points by clones expanded before ART.

The V gene is TRBV28, the J gene TRBJ1-3; 7 nucleotides match TRBD1. This clonotype originated in a woman in her forties or fifties with HIV. Material: unsorted PBMCs, obtained 4.1 years after starting antiretroviral therapy. The CDR3 DNA reads TGTGCCAGCAGTCCCCCGGGACAGTTCTCTGGAAACACCATATATTTT. It is translated as CASSPPGQFSGNTIYF.